This T cell receptor (beta chain) is drawn from a study of T-cell memory formation after mild COVID-19. Whole-study results and caveats: Clones that contracted clustered mainly in CM and EM if CD4+ and in EMRA if CD8+. Pre-infection memory showed some responding clones, and this suggested that cross-reactive memory joined. Later expanders leaned toward CD4+, whereas clones contracting from day 15 to 85 were balanced CD4/CD8.

V lost 3 bases and J lost 2, with 4 bases in between. CDR3 length: 11 residues. Germline V lookup: CDR1 DFQATT, CDR2 SNEGSKA (reference sequence). 5'RACE with constant-segment primers built TCRalpha and TCRbeta cDNA libraries with UMIs. TCRdb reprocessed the 5' RACE reads with MiXCR, giving one entry per CDR3 protein. The sample has under 200,000 distinct CDR3 sequences, 30% to 35% seen once. Remarks on this clonotype: Its antigen is unidentified.

The genes are TRBV20-1 and TRBJ2-5; D gene unclear. The specimen was PBMCs or a T cell subset sorted from them (not recorded which). The source of this sequence is an adult woman who had mild COVID-19 (a few samples of this study predate the infection). Cell type and time point are not known. CDR3 nucleotide sequence: TGCAGTGCTAGGCTTCAAGAGACCCAGTACTTC. It translates to CSARLQETQYF.